This T cell receptor beta chain was sequenced for a study of T cells in Graves' hyperthyroidism and ophthalmopathy. CDR3 length: 15 amino acids. Germline loops: CDR1 SQVTM, CDR2 ANQGSEA. The ends lost 1 base at V and 2 bases at J; junction bases unmatched: 8. Regions amplified from RNA transcripts were the TCR beta CDR3 regions. A set of HTBI primers served as the primers for a first-round RT-PCR of the TCR CDR3. A single record per CDR3 protein comes from TCRdb applying MiXCR to the multiplex PCR reads. Of roughly 650,000 distinct CDR3 sequences listed, roughly 16% are singletons. This clonotype was seen a handful of times.

This TCR came from a middle-aged woman with Graves' ophthalmopathy. V gene TRBV29-1 combines with J gene TRBJ2-7; 7 nucleotides match TRBD2. Source material: blood. The CDR3 sequence: CSVEGRTRGTYEQYF. The CDR3 nucleotides read TGCAGCGTTGAAGGCCGGACTAGAGGAACCTACGAGCAGTACTTC.